This T cell receptor beta chain emerged from a study of shared clonotypes between healthy human individuals. The length of the CDR3 is 14 residues. Germline loops: CDR1 SGHRS, CDR2 YFSETQ. Trimming cost V 0 bases and J 2 bases, with 8 bases left between them. The repertoire was sequenced with immunoSEQ multiplex PCR; TCRdb's copy has only in-frame clones and lacks some. The data contain 600,000 to 700,000 clones, around 78% of them singletons. This TCR was recovered from a woman between 25 and 40 years old in good health. The sequencing sample was made of memory CD4+ T cells sorted from blood. Subset: CD45RA-negative fraction. The chain uses TRBV5-1 and TRBJ1-2; D uncertain. The CDR3 is CASSLDGPNYGYTF. The CDR3 nucleotides read TGCGCCAGCAGCTTGGACGGACCCAACTATGGCTACACCTTC. Variable domain in full (rest from reference TRBV5-1 and TRBJ1-2): KAGVTQTPRYLIKTRGQQVTLSCSPISGHRSVSWYQQTPGQGLQFLFEYFSETQRNKGNFPGRFSGRQFSNSRSEMNVSTLELGDSALYLCASSLDGPNYGYTFGSGTRLTVV.